This T cell receptor beta chain came from a study of cytomegalovirus exposure and HLA in healthy donors (dated by TCRdb to about 2017). For the wider study: An earlier analysis of 550 to 700 of the donors reported 250 to 300 Gb of sequence data and around 110 million unique TCR beta sequences from 150 million to 200 million T cells. Roughly 300 gigabases of sequencing data and roughly 80 million unique TCR sequences made up an early release that covered 500 to 700 HLA-typed donors. The genetic ancestry cluster associated with self-reported Caucasian donors included 81% of the 398 genotyped donors. The study was designed to test whether signatures of past pathogen exposure could be identified by cataloging public T cell receptors. The T cell repertoires of roughly 660 subjects were profiled by immunosequencing and related to cytomegalovirus serostatus. Along with the approximately 650-subject first cohort, a separate validation cohort of over a hundred different subjects was used. High-throughput TCR immunosequencing, statistical association of individual TCRs with disease status, and machine learning were combined to predict cytomegalovirus infection status. A later analysis re-examined previously published TCR beta repertoires from roughly 720 donors and added high-resolution HLA genotyping to investigate patterns of TCR occurrence. In the later analysis, no new phenotypic data were used to find candidate immune exposures; instead, reliance was placed on TCR beta sequences and their occurrence across donors. To decide whether each TCR beta V gene segment behaved as functional or pseudogenic, an earlier analysis of fewer than 750 of the donors relied on high-throughput TCR beta sequencing. Donor age, sex, ethnicity and CMV serostatus were compiled together with the repertoire data. A later genetic analysis took genome-wide SNP genotypes for about 65% of the 666 donors and used that subset as a discovery cohort. All discovery cohort repertoires had been generated using a single sequencing platform. Both class I and class II loci were covered by HLA typing, at four-digit resolution. Typing coverage differed by locus: A, B, C, DRB1 and DQB1 were typed in about 620-630 donors, DQA1 in 522, DPA1 in 600 to 610, and DPB1 in 400 to 480. A few DR-DQ haplotypes were treated as single units for association and clustering because of strong linkage in the cohort. On average, about 240,000 unique TCR beta nucleotide sequences were sequenced per donor among roughly 430 genotyped donors of the cohort, with about 19% of those sequences being non-productive. Paper-wide results and their limitations: Only TCR beta chains were sequenced in this cohort, and the absence of alpha or paired-chain data limited detectable features. According to a later analysis, TCR association rates differed among HLA loci, with DRB1 alleles showing the most associated TCRs and HLA-C alleles showing the fewest. For the cohort, immune exposure information was limited to CMV serostatus. A later analysis reported that several top co-occurrence clusters appeared linked to parvovirus B19, influenza, CMV and Epstein-Barr virus. In vitro tests confirmed that a few of the cytomegalovirus-associated TCR beta chains recognize cytomegalovirus antigens. Presence/absence analyses assumed roughly uniform sequencing depth across donors, an assumption that may not hold. Across donors, most TCR sequences were observed very rarely, whereas some public TCRs were present in many individuals. At a false discovery rate of 0.05, a later analysis linked some 17,000 TCR beta sequences to specific HLA alleles. A cluster of highly shared sequence variants was judged likely to be a technical artifact of the sequencing pipeline. In an earlier analysis of about 600 of the donors, most TCR beta V segments appeared in productive rearrangements about 87% or about 30% of the time, broadly matching IMGT annotations. A further reported finding was that TCR beta sequences accurately predicted the HLA-A and HLA-B alleles for most subjects in the first cohort. The study listed 170 or so TCR beta chains as associated with cytomegalovirus. Because counts were too low, some 16 rarely observed V segments, including chromosome 9 orphons, were excluded from the earlier analysis of 587 of the donors. Most CMV-associated TCR beta chains appeared to be HLA-restricted in a later analysis, and the HLA associations seemed to be driven largely by CMV exposure. Because HLA typing was missing for some donors at each locus, association tests included only the typed subset. In both the original and validation cohorts, the classifier was reported to diagnose cytomegalovirus status with high specificity and sensitivity. Compared with the roughly 600-donor mean, donors in an Asian-associated ancestry cluster had fewer N-insertions in productive TCRs, according to a later genetic analysis. A later analysis found that HLA-associated TCR beta chains were more clonally expanded and had lower generation probabilities than equally common non-associated chains. Some IMGT-functional V segments, including TRBV6-2 and TRBV6-3, could not be told apart with the 87-base-pair reads, so those segments were excluded. Linkage disequilibrium might explain the correlated functional status among segregating V segments, but an unknown experimental factor could not be ruled out. The authors suggested that the approach could potentially be extended to other disease states and immunological phenotypes. Strong co-occurrence of HLA alleles, especially DR and DQ, made assigning TCR associations to individual alleles difficult. A later genetic analysis associated a missense DCLRE1C variant with V-gene and J-gene trimming of TCR beta chains, and an independent cohort replicated the association.

The CDR3 goes from the cysteine to the phenylalanine over 13 residues. Only the CDR3 DNA stays, 39 bases, in frame from base 1. According to the germline V gene (reference sequence), CDR1 reads LNHDA and CDR2 reads SQIVND. V and J lose 10 bases and 5 bases, and a span of 17 bases separates them. The library was made by the immunoSEQ multiplex PCR assay. A mixture of 60 forward primers for TCR Vbeta segments and 13 reverse primers for TCR Jbeta segments was used in the multiplex PCR. The CDR3 region of rearranged TCR beta genes was amplified from genomic DNA by a multiplex PCR assay. The Illumina HiSeq System was used to sequence the amplified TCR beta libraries as 87-base-pair reads. The paper's data handling went like this. In a later analysis, tens of millions of unique TCR beta chains were counted across the roughly 670 repertoires, and roughly 10 million of these chains were shared by at least two donors. Raw reads were error-corrected and collapsed into unique sequences by a nearest-neighbor algorithm in which closely related sequences were merged to remove PCR and sequencing errors. CDR3 sequences were aligned to IMGT reference sequences to assign V, D and J gene segments. Each retained sequence needed at least a six-nucleotide match to both a V gene segment and a J gene segment. Rearrangements were classified as productive when the CDR3 lacked stop codons and remained in frame with V and J, and all other rearrangements were classified as non-productive. CDR3 was defined according to IMGT convention as the region running from the second conserved V-encoded cysteine to the conserved J-encoded phenylalanine. The earlier analysis of some 550 of the donors excluded any sequence lacking an unambiguous match to a single V gene segment. An earlier analysis of 500 to 700 of the donors classified V segments as functional when productive rearrangements were above 56.7% and as segregating when the standard deviation between donors was above 5%. A statistical classification framework was built for diagnosing cytomegalovirus status from the catalog of TCR beta chain sequences. A later analysis assigned V and J genes by comparing TCR nucleotide sequences with IMGT/GENE-DB human TR gene sequences. In a later analysis, CDR3 sequences and most-parsimonious VDJ recombination scenarios were assigned using the TCRdist pipeline. In a later analysis, every TCR beta chain was defined by the combination of its CDR3 amino acid sequence and its V-gene family, and reads without a unique V-gene family were dropped. As a way to deal with suspected cross-contamination and a sequencing artifact, a later analysis dropped hundreds of nucleotide sequences that were highly shared and had low generation probability. For each public chain, a later analysis derived a clonal expansion index from normalized ranks of inferred template counts within each repertoire. A later analysis computed generation probabilities with a VDJ recombination model fitted to out-of-frame rearrangements, and checked the results against IGoR. Hypergeometric tests were used in a later analysis to score TCR-TCR, TCR-HLA and TCR-CMV co-occurrence, with a repertoire-size bias correction applied to the TCR pairs. A later analysis estimated false discovery rates by permuting HLA or CMV assignments 20 times. A later analysis grouped co-occurring TCRs with DBSCAN, adding TCRdist sequence similarity when clustering within HLA-allele-positive subsets. Repertoires with fewer than 30,000 or more than 120,000 public chains, plus five repertoires with anomalous nucleotide sharing, were excluded from co-occurrence clustering. TCRdb retrieved this table from immuneACCESS and kept in-frame rearrangements only. Not all clones are present; in checked studies, unresolved V genes account for under half, and no reason is known for the remainder. That table is the source of V, J and clone size, and D and trimming were worked out from the DNA. The sample table lists about 220,000 clones, around 80% of them with a count of one. Clones ranked in the top ten supply about 0.63% of the sample.

The cohort consisted of some 730 healthy bone marrow donors. At the time of sampling, every cohort member was nominally healthy, though immune exposures that went unrecorded were likely present. The donor tested CMV seronegative and was one of the 352 seronegative cohort members. Every donor gave a peripheral blood sample, and the peripheral blood mononuclear cells from that sample were used for TCR beta sequencing. Genomic DNA extraction from the blood cell samples was performed with the Qiagen DNeasy Blood Extraction Kit. Worth noting for this clone: It lacks a known antigen. Base qualities are not at hand, and no much larger clone is one base apart.

The material sequenced was PBMCs. Recombination linked TRBV19 to TRBJ1-2; the D gene is possibly TRBD1, with 6 bases matching. The TCR originated in a man younger than 35 in good health and CMV-seronegative. The CDR3 protein is CATRGDLPYGYTF. In nucleotide form, the sequence is TGTGCCACCAGGGGAGACTTACCTTATGGCTACACCTTC. The CDR3, completed at both ends by the reference TRBV19 and TRBJ1-2 genes, gives the full variable domain DGGITQSPKYLFRKEGQNVTLSCEQNLNHDAMYWYRQDPGQGLRLIYYSQIVNDFQKGDIAEGYSVSREKKESFPLTVTSAQKNPTAFYLCATRGDLPYGYTFGSGTRLTVV.